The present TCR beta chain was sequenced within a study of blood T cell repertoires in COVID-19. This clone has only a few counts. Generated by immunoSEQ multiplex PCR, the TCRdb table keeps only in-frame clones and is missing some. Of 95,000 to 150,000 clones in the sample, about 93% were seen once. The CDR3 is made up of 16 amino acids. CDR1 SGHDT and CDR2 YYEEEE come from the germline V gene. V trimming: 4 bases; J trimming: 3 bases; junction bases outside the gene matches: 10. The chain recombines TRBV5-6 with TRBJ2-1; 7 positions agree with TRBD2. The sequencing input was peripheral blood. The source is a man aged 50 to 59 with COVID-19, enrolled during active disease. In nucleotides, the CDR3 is TGTGCCAGCAGCCCCACCTTGCGGGAGCGCTACAATGAGCAGTTCTTC. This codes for CASSPTLRERYNEQFF.